The TCR beta chain described here comes from a study of blood T cell repertoires in COVID-19. Study in general: Italy, Spain and the United States were the sources of the convalescent and acute COVID-19 samples. PBMCs, B-cell-depleted T cells, or T cells provided the cDNA or gDNA that made up the material.

The table came from immunoSEQ multiplex PCR; TCRdb's copy has only in-frame clones and leaves some out. Here the sample spans roughly 150,000 clones, 65% to 85% being singletons. The V end lost 4 bases, the J end lost 4 bases, and 15 bases lay between the germline ends. CDR1 is KGHDR and CDR2 is SFDVKD in the germline V gene. The length of the CDR3 is 15 residues. The source is a man between 60 and 70 years old with active or convalescent COVID-19. The gene calls are TRBV24-1 and TRBJ2-5; the D gene is possibly TRBD1 (6 bases). The sequencing input was peripheral blood. DNA for the CDR3: TGTGCCACCAGTGAGCTAACAGGGAATCGAGAGACCCAGTACTTC. Translation: CATSELTGNRETQYF.